The 3 T cell receptor beta chains below were found in one sample sequenced in a study of cytomegalovirus exposure and HLA in healthy donors. The PCR made use of 60 Vbeta and 13 Jbeta primers. The data were produced by immunoSEQ multiplex PCR, yet TCRdb's version contains in-frame clones alone and is incomplete. This table holds about 200,000 clones, around 85% found once. Material: PBMCs. The receptors originated from a man aged 45 to 65 in good health and CMV-seronegative.

CDR3 DNA: TGTGCCAGCAGCCTACTAGCGGGGGACACCTACGAGCAGTACTTC. This gives the protein CASSLLAGDTYEQYF. The chain carries TRBV14 and TRBJ2-7, with TRBD2 identical over 11 bases. Looked up from germline, CDR1 is SGHDN and CDR2 is FVKESK. This CDR3 is built from 15 residues. V shed 4 bases and J 2 bases; nucleotides not matched to a gene: 4.

The chain employs TRBV28 and TRBJ1-2; D might be TRBD1 (5 bases). Germline V gene lookup returns CDR1 MDHEN and CDR2 SYDVKM. Trimming stripped 7 bases from V and 4 bases from J, with 16 bases between. The CDR3 loop spans 14 amino acids. CDR3 DNA: TGTGCCAGCATCTCGAAGGGGTCGGGCTATGGCTACACCTTC. Amino acids: CASISKGSGYGYTF.

The rearrangement uses TRBV6-1 and TRBJ2-7; D is undetermined. The CDR3 covers 14 residues. V dropped 10 bases and J dropped 1 base, with 17 bases sitting between them. The V gene's germline CDR1 is MNHNS and CDR2 SASEGT. For the CDR3, the DNA is TGTGCCACCCTTCCTCTCTTACAGTCCTACGAGCAGTACTTC. This encodes CATLPLLQSYEQYF.